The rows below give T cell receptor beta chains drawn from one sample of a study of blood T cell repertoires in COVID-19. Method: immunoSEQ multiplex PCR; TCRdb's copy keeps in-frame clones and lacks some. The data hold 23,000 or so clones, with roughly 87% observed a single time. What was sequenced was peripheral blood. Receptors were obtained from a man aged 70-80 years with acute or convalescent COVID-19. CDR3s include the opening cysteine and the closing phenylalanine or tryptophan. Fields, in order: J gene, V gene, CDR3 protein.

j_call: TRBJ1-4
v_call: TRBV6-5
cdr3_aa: CASSRGEANEKLFF

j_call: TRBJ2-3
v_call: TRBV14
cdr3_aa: CASSSTLGQGPDTQYF

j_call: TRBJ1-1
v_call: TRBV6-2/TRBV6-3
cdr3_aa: CASSYPGTGWSGNTEAFF

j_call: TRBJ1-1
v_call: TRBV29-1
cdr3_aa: CSVEAYTEAFF

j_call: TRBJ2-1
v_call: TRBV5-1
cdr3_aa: CASSLVGTGDEQFF

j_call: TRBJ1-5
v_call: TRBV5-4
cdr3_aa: CASSPGKDQPQHF

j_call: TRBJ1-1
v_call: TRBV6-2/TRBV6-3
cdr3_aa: CASSYPQRGTEAFF

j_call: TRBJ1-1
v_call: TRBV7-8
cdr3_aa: CASSPDQGTAFF

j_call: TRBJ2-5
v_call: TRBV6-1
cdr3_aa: CASSEPRLAGVQETQYF

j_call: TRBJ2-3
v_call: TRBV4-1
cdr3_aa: CASSQAPGLGAADTQYF

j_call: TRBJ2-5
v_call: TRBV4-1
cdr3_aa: CASTLTPGQETQYF

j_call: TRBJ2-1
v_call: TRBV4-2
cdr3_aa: CASSQDAIVAGGQFF

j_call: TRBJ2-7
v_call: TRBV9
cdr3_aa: CASSADLAGRPYEQYF

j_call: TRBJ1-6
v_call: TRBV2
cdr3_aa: CASSPDRASNSPLHF

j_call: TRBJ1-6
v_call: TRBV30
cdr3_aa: CAWGTVRDSPLHF

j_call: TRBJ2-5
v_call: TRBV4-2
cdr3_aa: CASSPGSSGETQYF

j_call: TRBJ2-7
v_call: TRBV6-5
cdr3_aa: CASSRPGQGASEQYF

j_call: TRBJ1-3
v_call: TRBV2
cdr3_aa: CASSEEGGLSGNTIYF

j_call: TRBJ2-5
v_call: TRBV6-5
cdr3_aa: CASSLDRETQYF

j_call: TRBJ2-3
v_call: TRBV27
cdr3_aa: CASSLFNWPGRMGTDTQYF

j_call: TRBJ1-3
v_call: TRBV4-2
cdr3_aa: CASSQDRGSSGNTIYF

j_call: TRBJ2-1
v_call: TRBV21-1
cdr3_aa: CASTKREAYNEQFF

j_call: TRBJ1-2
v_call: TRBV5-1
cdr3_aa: CASSPPLGGDGYTF

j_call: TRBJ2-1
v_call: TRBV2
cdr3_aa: CASRPAADRGSYNEQFF

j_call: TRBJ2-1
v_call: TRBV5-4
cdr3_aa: CASSSGLAGGIYNEQFF

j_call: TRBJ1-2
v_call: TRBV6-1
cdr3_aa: CASSDAGQGPHGYTF

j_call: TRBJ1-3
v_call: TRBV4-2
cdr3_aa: CASSRQVPGNTIYF

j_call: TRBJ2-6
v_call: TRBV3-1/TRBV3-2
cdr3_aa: CASSRAGLLAGEYGANVLTF

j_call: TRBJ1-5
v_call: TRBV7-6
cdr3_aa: CASSLEGVRGQPQHF

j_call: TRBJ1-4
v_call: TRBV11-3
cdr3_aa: CASSPGQATNEKLFF